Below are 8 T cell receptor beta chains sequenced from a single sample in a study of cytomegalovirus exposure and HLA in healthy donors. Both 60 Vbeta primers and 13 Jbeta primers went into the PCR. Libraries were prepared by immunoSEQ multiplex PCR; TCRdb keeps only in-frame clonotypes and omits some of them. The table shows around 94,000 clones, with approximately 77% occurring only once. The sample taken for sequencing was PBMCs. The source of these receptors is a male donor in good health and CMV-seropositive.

The CDR3 region has the DNA TGTGCCAGCAGCTTGGAACAGGGGGTCGCGGATACGCAGTATTTT. Its protein product is CASSLEQGVADTQYF. This chain uses TRBV5-4 with TRBJ2-3, with 8 nucleotides matching TRBD1. Germline CDR1 reads SGHNT; CDR2 reads YYREEE (reference sequence). The CDR3 has 15 residues. V lost 0 bases to trimming and J lost 6 bases; unmatched junction nucleotides: 6.

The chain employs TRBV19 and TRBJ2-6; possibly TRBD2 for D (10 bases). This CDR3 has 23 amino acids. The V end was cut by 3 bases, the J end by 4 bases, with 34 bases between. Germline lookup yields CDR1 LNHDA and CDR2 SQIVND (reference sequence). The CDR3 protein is CASSMLGQGHPSGGSLGANVLTF. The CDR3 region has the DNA TGTGCCAGTAGTATGTTGGGACAGGGACATCCTAGCGGGGGTTCGTTGGGGGCCAACGTCCTGACTTTC.

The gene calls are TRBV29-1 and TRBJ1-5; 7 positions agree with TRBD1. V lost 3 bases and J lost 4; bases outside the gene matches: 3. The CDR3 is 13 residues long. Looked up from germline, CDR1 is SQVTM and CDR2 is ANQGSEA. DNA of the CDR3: TGCAGCGTTGAGACAGGGCAAAATCAGCCCCAGCATTTT. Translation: CSVETGQNQPQHF.

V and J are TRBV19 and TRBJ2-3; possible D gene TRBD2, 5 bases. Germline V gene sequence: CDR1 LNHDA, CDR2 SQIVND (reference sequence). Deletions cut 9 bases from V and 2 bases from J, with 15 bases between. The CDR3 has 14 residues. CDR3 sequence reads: CASSTRKHTDTQYF. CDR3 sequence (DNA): TGTGCCAGCAGCACTAGGAAACACACAGATACGCAGTATTTT. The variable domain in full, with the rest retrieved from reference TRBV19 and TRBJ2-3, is DGGITQSPKYLFRKEGQNVTLSCEQNLNHDAMYWYRQDPGQGLRLIYYSQIVNDFQKGDIAEGYSVSREKKESFPLTVTSAQKNPTAFYLCASSTRKHTDTQYFGPGTRLTVL.

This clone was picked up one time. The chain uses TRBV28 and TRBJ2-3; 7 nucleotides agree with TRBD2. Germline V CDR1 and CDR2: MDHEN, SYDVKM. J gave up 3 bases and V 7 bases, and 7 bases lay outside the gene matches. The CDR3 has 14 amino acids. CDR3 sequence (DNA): TGTGCCAGCACCCTGGGAGGGGAGACAGATACGCAGTATTTT. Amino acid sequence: CASTLGGETDTQYF.

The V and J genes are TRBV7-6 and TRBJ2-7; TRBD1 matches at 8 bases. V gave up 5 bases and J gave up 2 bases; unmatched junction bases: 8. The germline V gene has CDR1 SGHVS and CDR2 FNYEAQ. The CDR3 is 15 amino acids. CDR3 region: CASSNPGTGTYEQYF. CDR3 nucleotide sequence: TGTGCCAGCAGCAACCCCGGGACAGGAACCTACGAGCAGTACTTC.

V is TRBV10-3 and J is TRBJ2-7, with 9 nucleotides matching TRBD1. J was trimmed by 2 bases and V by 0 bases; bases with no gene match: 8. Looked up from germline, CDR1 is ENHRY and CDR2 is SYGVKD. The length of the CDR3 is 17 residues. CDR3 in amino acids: CAISESLGQGPTYEQYF. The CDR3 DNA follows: TGTGCCATCAGTGAGTCATTGGGACAGGGCCCAACCTACGAGCAGTACTTC.

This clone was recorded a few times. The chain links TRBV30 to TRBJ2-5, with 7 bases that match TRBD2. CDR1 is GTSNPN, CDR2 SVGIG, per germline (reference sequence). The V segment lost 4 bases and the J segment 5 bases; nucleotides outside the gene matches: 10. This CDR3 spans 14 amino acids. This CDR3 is CAWTMGGGSETQYF. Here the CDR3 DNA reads TGTGCCTGGACCATGGGGGGGGGATCGGAGACCCAGTACTTC.